The rows below give T cell receptor beta chains drawn from one sample of a study of graft-versus-host responses after intestinal transplantation. Generated by immunoSEQ multiplex PCR, the TCRdb table keeps only in-frame clones and is missing some. The repertoire has under 100,000 clones, about 93% of them found once; the top ten carry 16%. The starting material was PBMCs, obtained approximately 470 days after intestinal transplant. The receptors here all came from a human patient who received an intestinal transplant, so some T cells may come from the graft donor. The CDR3 runs from the conserved cysteine through the conserved F or W. Not all rows give a size; the values are once, few, many and, for expanded clones, a class.

CDR3 protein,V gene,CDR3 length,clone size,J gene
CASSLVSTEAFF,TRBV7-9,12,.,TRBJ1-1
CSAEAGQGNTEAFF,TRBV29-1,14,.,TRBJ1-1
CSVLTRDRTYEQYF,TRBV29-1,14,.,TRBJ2-7
CASSPGGAGALGNTIYF,TRBV4-1,17,.,TRBJ1-3
CASSVGDNEKLFF,TRBV9,13,.,TRBJ1-4
CASSSQSGDTQYF,TRBV7-9,13,once,TRBJ2-3
CASSLVFQVTYEQYF,TRBV7-8,15,.,TRBJ2-7
CASTRAASGNTIYF,TRBV11-1,14,.,TRBJ1-3
CASSQTVYNSPLHF,TRBV4-1,14,few,TRBJ1-6
CASSQHRGSAEAFF,TRBV27,14,.,TRBJ1-1
CASSITGAYNEQFF,TRBV27,14,.,TRBJ2-1
CASSPGQGRQYF,TRBV6-5,12,.,TRBJ2-5
CASSSQTGRPQHF,TRBV7-9,13,.,TRBJ1-5
CASSLGPYSNQPQHF,TRBV27,15,.,TRBJ1-5
CASSQEVLYEQFF,TRBV4-2,13,.,TRBJ2-1
CASSQQWRTEAFF,TRBV18,13,once,TRBJ1-1
CASRRSGSNTEAFF,TRBV6-4,14,.,TRBJ1-1
CASSFQRGAYNEQFF,TRBV5-1,15,.,TRBJ2-1
CASNPRGDNSPLHF,TRBV2,14,.,TRBJ1-6
CASSLIGGAQETQYF,TRBV7-3,15,.,TRBJ2-5
CASSFYSLGGNEQYF,TRBV5-8,15,.,TRBJ2-7
CASSQEYRANYGYTF,TRBV4-1,15,once,TRBJ1-2
CASSYTGVSQETQYF,TRBV6-6,15,.,TRBJ2-5
CSAGRGSYSSTDTQYF,TRBV29-1,16,.,TRBJ2-3
CAISGGGDSRSDTQYF,TRBV10-3,16,.,TRBJ2-3
CASLGAGGTEAFF,TRBV27,13,.,TRBJ1-1
CASSLELGYGYTF,TRBV11-2,13,.,TRBJ1-2
CASSQNGSPLHF,TRBV9,12,.,TRBJ1-6
CASSLETGKGYGYTF,TRBV7-6,15,.,TRBJ1-2
CATSRDQGTGNTIYF,TRBV15,15,.,TRBJ1-3
CASSLDVREQYF,TRBV7-8,12,.,TRBJ2-7
CASSPDRVYGYTF,TRBV18,13,.,TRBJ1-2
CASSRQGNSPLHF,TRBV25-1,13,.,TRBJ1-6
CASSLTTGMNTEAFF,TRBV7-6,15,.,TRBJ1-1
CASSYSGRLNEKLFF,TRBV6-6,15,.,TRBJ1-4
CATRTETYNEQFF,TRBV6-5,13,.,TRBJ2-1
CASSLASGSPYEQYF,TRBV7-2,15,.,TRBJ2-7
CASSLFGTGAQYYGYTF,TRBV5-4,17,once,TRBJ1-2
CASSQVGLVANTGELFF,TRBV4-1,17,.,TRBJ2-2
CASRTGTSGGASTDTQYF,TRBV13,18,.,TRBJ2-3
CASRGDGYGYTF,TRBV6-5,12,.,TRBJ1-2
CASSLAMGGPLGKNIQYF,TRBV13,18,.,TRBJ2-4
CASTLDLAKNIQYF,TRBV6-1,14,.,TRBJ2-4
CASSTTGGVHYGYTF,TRBV6-5,15,once,TRBJ1-2
CASSGSGNYNEQFF,TRBV2,14,once,TRBJ2-1
CASSIGQIYNEQFF,TRBV19,14,.,TRBJ2-1
CASSQVSREKLFF,TRBV14,13,.,TRBJ1-4
CASGLDSPQETQYF,TRBV12-5,14,.,TRBJ2-5
CASSLGAYEQYF,TRBV5-1,12,.,.
CASSPRTGMNTEAFF,TRBV11-1,15,.,TRBJ1-1
CASSAGLGGNQPQHF,TRBV10-1,15,.,TRBJ1-5
CASSQVVLVKNHYGYTF,TRBV4-2,17,.,TRBJ1-2
CASSMVDRVDGYTF,TRBV19,14,.,TRBJ1-2
CASSPSGHSPYEQYF,TRBV7-9,15,.,TRBJ2-7
CASSLDASIVTDTQYF,TRBV7-3,16,.,TRBJ2-3